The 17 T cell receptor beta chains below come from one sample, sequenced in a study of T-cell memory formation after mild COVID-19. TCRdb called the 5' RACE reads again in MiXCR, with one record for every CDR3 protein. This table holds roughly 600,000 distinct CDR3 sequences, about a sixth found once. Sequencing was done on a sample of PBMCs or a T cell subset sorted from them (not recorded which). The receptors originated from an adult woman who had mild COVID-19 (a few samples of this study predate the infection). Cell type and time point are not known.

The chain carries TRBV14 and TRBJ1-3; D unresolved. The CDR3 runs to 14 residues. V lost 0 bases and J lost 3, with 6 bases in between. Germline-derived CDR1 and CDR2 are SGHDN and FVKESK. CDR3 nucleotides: TGTGCCAGCAGCCAAGAACGGGGTGGAAACACCATATATTTT. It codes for CASSQERGGNTIYF.

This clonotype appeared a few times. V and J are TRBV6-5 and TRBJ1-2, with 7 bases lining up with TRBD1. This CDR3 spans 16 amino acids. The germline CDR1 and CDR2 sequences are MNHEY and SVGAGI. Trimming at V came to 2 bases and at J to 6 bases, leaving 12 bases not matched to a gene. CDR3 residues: CASSYRHGKGANGYTF. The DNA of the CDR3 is TGTGCCAGCAGTTACCGTCACGGAAAGGGGGCGAATGGCTACACCTTC.

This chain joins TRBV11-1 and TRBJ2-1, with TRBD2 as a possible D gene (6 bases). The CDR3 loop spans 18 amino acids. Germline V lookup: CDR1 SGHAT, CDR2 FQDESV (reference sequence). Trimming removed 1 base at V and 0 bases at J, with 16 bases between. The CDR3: CASSLDVGRGRSYNEQFF. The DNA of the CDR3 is TGTGCCAGCAGCTTAGATGTCGGGCGGGGTCGCTCCTACAATGAGCAGTTCTTC.

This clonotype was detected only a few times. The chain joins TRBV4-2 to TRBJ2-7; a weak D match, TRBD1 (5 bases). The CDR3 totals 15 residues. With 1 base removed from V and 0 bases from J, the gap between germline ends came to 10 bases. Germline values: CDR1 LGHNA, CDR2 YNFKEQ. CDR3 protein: CASSQARATSYEQYF. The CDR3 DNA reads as TGTGCCAGCAGCCAAGCCAGGGCTACCTCCTACGAGCAGTACTTC.

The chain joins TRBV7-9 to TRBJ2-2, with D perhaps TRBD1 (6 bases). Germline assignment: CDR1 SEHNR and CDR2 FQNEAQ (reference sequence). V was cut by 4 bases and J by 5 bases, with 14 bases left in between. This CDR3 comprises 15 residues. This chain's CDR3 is CASSSRQVATGELFF. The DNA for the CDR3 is TGTGCCAGCAGCTCGAGACAGGTCGCTACCGGGGAGCTGTTTTTT. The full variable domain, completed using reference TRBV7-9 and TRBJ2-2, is DTGVSQNPRHKITKRGQNVTFRCDPISEHNRLYWYRQTLGQGPEFLTYFQNEAQLEKSRLLSDRFSAERPKGSFSTLEIQRTEQGDSAMYLCASSSRQVATGELFFGEGSRLTVL.

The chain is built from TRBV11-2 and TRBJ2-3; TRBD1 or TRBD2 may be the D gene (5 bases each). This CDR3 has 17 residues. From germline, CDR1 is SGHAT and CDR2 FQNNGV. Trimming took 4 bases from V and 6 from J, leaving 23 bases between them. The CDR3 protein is CASSWARGRVDSDTQYF. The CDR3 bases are TGTGCCAGCAGCTGGGCCCGGGGCAGGGTGGATTCGGATACGCAGTATTTT.

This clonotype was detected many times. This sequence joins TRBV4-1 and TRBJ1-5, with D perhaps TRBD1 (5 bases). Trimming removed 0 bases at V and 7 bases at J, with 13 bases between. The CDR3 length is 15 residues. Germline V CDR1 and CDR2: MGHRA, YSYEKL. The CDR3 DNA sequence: TGCGCCAGCAGCCAAGAGATAGGGGCCGGGCAGCCCCAGCATTTT. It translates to CASSQEIGAGQPQHF.

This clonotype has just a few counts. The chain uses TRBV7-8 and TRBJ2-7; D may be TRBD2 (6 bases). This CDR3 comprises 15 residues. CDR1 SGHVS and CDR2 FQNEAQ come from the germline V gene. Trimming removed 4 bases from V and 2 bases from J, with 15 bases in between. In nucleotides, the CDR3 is TGTGCCAGCAGCTCCCCCGGGACTGCTACCTACGAGCAGTACTTC. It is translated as CASSSPGTATYEQYF.

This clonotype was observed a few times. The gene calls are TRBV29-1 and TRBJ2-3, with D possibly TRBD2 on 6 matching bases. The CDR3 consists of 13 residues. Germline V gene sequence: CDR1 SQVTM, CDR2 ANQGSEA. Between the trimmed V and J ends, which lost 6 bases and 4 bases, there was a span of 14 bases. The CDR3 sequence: CSVRDSTSDTQYF. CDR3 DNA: TGCAGCGTCCGGGACTCCACTTCAGATACGCAGTATTTT.

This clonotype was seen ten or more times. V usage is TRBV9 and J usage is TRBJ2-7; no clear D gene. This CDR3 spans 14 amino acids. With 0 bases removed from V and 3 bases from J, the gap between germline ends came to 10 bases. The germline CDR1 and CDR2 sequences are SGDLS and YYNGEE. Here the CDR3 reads CASSVDGTYYEQYF. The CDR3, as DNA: TGTGCCAGCAGCGTAGATGGCACTTACTACGAGCAGTACTTC.

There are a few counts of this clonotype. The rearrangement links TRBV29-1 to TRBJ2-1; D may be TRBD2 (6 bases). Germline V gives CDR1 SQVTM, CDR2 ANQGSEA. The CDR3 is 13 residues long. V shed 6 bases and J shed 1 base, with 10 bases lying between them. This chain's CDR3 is CSVIGGSYNEQFF. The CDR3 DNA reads TGCAGCGTGATCGGGGGATCCTACAATGAGCAGTTCTTC.

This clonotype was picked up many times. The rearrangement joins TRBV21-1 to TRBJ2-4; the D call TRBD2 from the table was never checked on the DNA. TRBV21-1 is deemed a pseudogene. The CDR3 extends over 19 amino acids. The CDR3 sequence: CASRAGTSGRVYAKNIQYF. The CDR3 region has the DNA TGTGCCAGCAGGGCCGGGACTAGCGGGAGAGTTTACGCCAAAAACATTCAGTACTTC.

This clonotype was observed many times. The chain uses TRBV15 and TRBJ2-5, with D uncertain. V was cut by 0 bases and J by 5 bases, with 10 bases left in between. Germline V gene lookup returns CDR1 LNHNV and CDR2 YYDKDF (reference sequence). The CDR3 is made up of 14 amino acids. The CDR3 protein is CATSRDLGSETQYF. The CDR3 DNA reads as TGTGCCACCAGCAGAGATCTGGGTAGCGAGACCCAGTACTTC.

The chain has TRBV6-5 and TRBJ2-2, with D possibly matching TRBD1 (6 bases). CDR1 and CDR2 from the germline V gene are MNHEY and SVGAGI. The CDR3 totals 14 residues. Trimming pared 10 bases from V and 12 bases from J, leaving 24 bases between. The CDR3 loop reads CATRIDRSSQQLFF. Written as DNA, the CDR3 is TGTGCCACCCGTATTGACAGGTCCTCACAGCAGCTGTTTTTT.

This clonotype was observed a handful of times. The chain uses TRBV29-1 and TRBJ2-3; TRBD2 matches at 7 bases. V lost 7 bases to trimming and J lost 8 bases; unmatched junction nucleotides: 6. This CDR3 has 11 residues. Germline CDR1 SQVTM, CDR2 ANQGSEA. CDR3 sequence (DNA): TGCAGCGCCGGGGAGGGAGGTACGCAGTATTTT. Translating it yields CSAGEGGTQYF.

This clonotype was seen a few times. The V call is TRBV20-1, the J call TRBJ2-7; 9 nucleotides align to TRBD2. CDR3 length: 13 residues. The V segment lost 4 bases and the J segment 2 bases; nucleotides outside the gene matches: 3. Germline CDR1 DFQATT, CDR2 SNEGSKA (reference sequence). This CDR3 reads CSAIAGAAYEQYF. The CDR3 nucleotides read TGCAGTGCTATAGCGGGGGCCGCCTACGAGCAGTACTTC.

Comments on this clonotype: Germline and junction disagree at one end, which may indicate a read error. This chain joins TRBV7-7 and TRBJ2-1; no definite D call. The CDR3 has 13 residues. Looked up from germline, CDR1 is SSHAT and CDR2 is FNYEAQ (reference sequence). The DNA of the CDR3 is TGTGCTAGCAGCTTATGGGTATTGGATGAGCAGTTCTTC. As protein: CASSLWVLDEQFF. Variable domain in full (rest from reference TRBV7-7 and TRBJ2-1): GAGVSQSPRYKVTKRGQDVTLRCDPISSHATLYWYQQALGQGPEFLTYFNYEAQPDKSGLPSDRFSAERPEGSISTLTIQRTEQRDSAMYRCASSLWVLDEQFFGPGTRLTVL.